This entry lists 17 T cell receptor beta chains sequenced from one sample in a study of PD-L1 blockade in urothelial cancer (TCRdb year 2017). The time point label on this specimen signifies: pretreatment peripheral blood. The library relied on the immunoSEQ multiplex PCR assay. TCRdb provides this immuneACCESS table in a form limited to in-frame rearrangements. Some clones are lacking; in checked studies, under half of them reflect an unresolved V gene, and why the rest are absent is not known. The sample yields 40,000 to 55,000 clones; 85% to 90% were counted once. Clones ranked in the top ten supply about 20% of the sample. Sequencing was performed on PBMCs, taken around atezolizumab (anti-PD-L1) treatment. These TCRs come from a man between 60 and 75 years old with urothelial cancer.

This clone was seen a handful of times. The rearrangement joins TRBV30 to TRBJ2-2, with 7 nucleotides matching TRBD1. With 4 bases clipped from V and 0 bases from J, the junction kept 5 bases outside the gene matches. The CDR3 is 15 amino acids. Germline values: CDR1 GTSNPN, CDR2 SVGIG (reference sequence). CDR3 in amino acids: CAWKLQGTNTGELFF. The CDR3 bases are TGTGCCTGGAAACTACAGGGGACGAACACCGGGGAGCTGTTTTTT.

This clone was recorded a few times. Written as DNA, the CDR3 is TGCGCCAGCAGGCAGGAGGTGAACACTGAAGCTTTCTTT. This codes for CASRQEVNTEAFF. The V call is TRBV5-1, the J call TRBJ1-1; D call uncertain. Trimming shortened V by 5 bases and J by 0 bases, and 8 bases separated the two germline ends. The CDR3 sequence is 13 residues long. Germline CDR1 SGHRS, CDR2 YFSETQ.

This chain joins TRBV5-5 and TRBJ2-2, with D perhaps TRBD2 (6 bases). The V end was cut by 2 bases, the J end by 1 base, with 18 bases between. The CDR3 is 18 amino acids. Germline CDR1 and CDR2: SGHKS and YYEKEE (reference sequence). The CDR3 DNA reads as TGTGCCAGCAGCTTTCGGCGGGACCCACGGCTGAACACCGGGGAGCTGTTTTTT. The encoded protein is CASSFRRDPRLNTGELFF.

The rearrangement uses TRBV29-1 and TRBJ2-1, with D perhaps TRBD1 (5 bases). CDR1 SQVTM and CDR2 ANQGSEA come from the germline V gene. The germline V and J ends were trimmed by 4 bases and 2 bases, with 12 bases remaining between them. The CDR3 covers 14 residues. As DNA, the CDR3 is TGCAGCGTTGTGCCAGGGTTAACCTACAATGAGCAGTTCTTC. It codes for CSVVPGLTYNEQFF.

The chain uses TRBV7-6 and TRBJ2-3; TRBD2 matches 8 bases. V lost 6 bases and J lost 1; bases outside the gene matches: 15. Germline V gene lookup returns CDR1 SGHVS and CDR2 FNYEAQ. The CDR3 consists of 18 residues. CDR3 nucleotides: TGTGCCAGCAGACTCCCGGGGGGGGCCGTGGGAGGCACAGATACGCAGTATTTT. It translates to CASRLPGGAVGGTDTQYF.

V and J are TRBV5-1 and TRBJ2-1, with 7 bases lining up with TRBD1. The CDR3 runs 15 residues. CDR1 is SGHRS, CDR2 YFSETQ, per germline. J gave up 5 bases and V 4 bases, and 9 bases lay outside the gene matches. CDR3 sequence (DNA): TGCGCCAGCAGCGCCAACAGGGGTTTGGACAATGAGCAGTTCTTC. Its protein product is CASSANRGLDNEQFF.

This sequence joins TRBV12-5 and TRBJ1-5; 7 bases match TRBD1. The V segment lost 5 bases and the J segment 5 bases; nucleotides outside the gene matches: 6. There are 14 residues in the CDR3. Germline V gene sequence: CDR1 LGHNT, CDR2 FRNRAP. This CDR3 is CASGPDRVYQPQHF. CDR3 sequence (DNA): TGTGCTAGTGGTCCAGACAGGGTTTATCAGCCCCAGCATTTT.

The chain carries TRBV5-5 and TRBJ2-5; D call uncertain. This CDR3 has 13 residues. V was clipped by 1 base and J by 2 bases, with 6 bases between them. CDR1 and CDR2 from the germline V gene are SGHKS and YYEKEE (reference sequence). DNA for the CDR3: TGTGCCAGCAGCTTGCCAGTACAAGAGACCCAGTACTTC. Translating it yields CASSLPVQETQYF. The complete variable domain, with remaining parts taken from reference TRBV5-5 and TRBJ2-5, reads DAGVTQSPTHLIKTRGQQVTLRCSPISGHKSVSWYQQVLGQGPQFIFQYYEKEERGRGNFPDRFSARQFPNYSSELNVNALLLGDSALYLCASSLPVQETQYFGPGTRLLVL.

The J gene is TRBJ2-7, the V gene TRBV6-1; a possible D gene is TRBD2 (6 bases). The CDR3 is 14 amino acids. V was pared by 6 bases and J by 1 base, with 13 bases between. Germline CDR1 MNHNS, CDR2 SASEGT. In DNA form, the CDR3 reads TGTGCCAGCAGGAAGGATGGGGGGTCCTACGAGCAGTACTTC. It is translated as CASRKDGGSYEQYF.

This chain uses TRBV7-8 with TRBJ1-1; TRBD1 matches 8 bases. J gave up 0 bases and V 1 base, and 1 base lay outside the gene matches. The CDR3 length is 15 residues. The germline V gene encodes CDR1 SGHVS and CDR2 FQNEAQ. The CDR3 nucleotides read TGTGCCAGCAGCTTAGGGACAGGGATGAACACTGAAGCTTTCTTT. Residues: CASSLGTGMNTEAFF.

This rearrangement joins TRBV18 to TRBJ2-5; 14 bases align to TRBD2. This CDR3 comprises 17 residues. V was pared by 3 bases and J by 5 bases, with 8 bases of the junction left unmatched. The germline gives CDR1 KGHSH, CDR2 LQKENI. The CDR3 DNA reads TGTGCCAGCTCACCTGCCGGGACTAGCGGGGGCGCCGAGACCCAGTACTTC. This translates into CASSPAGTSGGAETQYF. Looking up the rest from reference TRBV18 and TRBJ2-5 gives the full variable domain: NAGVMQNPRHLVRRRGQEARLRCSPMKGHSHVYWYRQLPEEGLKFMVYLQKENIIDESGMPKERFSAEFPKEGPSILRIQQVVRGDSAAYFCASSPAGTSGGAETQYFGPGTRLLVL.

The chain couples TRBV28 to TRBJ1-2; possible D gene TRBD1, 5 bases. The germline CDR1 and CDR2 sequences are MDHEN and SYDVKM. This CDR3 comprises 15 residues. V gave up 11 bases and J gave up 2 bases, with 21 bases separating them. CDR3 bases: TGTGCCGTTGAGTCAGGCCCGGGGGAGAACTATGGCTACACCTTC. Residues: CAVESGPGENYGYTF.

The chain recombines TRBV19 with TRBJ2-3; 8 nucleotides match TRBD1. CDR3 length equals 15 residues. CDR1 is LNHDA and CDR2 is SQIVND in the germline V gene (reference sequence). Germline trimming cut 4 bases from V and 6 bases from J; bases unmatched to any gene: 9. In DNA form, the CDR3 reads TGTGCCAGTAGTACCCGGACAGGGAGAGACGATACGCAGTATTTT. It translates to CASSTRTGRDDTQYF.

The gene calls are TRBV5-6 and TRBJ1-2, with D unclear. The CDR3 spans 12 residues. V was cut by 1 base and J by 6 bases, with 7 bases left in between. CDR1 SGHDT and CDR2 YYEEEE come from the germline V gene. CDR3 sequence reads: CASSLLGDGYTF. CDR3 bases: TGTGCCAGCAGCTTGTTGGGAGATGGCTACACCTTC.

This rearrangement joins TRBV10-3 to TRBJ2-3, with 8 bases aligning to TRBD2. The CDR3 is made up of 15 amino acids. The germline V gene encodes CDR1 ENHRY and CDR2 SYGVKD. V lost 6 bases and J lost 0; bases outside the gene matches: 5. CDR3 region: CAIRTGGPSTDTQYF. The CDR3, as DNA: TGTGCCATCAGAACGGGGGGGCCTAGCACAGATACGCAGTATTTT.

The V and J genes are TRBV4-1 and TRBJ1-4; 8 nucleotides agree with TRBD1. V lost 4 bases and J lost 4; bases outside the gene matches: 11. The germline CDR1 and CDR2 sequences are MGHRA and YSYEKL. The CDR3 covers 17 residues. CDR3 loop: CASSRGSTGTGNEKLFF. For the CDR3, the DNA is TGCGCCAGCAGCCGAGGGTCCACCGGGACAGGTAATGAAAAACTGTTTTTT.

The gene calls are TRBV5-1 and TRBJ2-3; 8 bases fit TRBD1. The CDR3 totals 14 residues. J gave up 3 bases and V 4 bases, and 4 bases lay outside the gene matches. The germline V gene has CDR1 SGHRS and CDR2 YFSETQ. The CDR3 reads CASSRDRLTDTQYF. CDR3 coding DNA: TGCGCCAGCAGCCGGGACAGGTTAACAGATACGCAGTATTTT.